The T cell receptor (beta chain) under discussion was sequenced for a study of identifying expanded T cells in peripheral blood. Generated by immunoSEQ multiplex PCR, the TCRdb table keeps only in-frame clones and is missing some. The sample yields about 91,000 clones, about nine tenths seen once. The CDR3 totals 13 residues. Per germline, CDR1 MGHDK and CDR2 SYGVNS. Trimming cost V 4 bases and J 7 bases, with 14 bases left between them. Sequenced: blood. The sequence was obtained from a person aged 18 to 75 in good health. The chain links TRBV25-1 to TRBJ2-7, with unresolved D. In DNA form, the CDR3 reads TGTGCCAGCAGTGGGGGATCGGTTAAGGAGCAGTACTTC. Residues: CASSGGSVKEQYF.